This T cell receptor (beta chain) was identified in a study of CD8 T cells in Susac syndrome. V was cut by 7 bases and J by 5 bases, with 8 bases left in between. This CDR3 has 11 residues. CDR1 is DFQATT and CDR2 is SNEGSKA in the germline V gene (reference sequence). RNA amounts of roughly 0.45 to 1 ug underwent reverse transcription with random hexamers. An immunoSEQ multiplex PCR generated amplified TCR beta CDR3 products spanning 54 Vbeta and 13 Jbeta. Using its own MiXCR run on the immunoSEQ multiplex PCR reads, TCRdb lists one record per CDR3 protein. The table includes about 200,000 distinct CDR3 sequences, nearly 95% detected once.

The genes are TRBV20-1 and TRBJ2-2; D tentatively fits TRBD1 or TRBD2 (5 bases each). This TCR was sampled from a human donor with multiple sclerosis. The sequencing input was CD4+ T cells from PBMCs. The CDR3 DNA reads TGCAGTGTTGGGACGACCGGGGAGCTGTTTTTT. Protein sequence: CSVGTTGELFF.